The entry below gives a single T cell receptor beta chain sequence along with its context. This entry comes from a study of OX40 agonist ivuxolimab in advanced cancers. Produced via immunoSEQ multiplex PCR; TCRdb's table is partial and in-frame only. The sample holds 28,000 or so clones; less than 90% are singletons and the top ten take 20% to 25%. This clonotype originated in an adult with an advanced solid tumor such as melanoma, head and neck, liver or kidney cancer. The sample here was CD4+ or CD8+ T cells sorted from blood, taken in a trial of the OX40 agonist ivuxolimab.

For the CDR3, the DNA is TGTGCCAGCAGCTTGGGGGGGGCCATGAACACTGAAGCTTTCTTT. It translates to CASSLGGAMNTEAFF. V gene TRBV5-7 combines with J gene TRBJ1-1, with a weak D call TRBD1 (6 bases). TRBV5-7 is an ORF; its function is uncertain. V was shortened by 0 bases and J by 0 bases, with 9 bases between the two germline ends. This CDR3 contains 15 residues.